Listed below are T cell receptor beta chains from one sample, sequenced in a study of T cell repertoires in ileal Crohn's disease. Assay used: immunoSEQ multiplex PCR; TCRdb lists only in-frame clones, some missing. The table shows around 8,200 clones, with around four fifths occurring only once. Specimen: ileal tissue. The receptors stem from an adult with Crohn's disease. The CDR3 runs from the conserved cysteine through the conserved F or W. D genes are given only for firm matches. Where a row states a size, it is once, few, many or the class of an expanded clone; other rows omit it.

V: TRBV18
J: TRBJ2-7
D: NA
size: NA
DNA: TGTGCCAGCTCACCCGGGGTCCCCCAGTACTACGAGCAGTACTTC
CDR3: CASSPGVPQYYEQYF

V: TRBV6-1
J: TRBJ2-3
D: TRBD1
size: NA
DNA: TGTGCCAGCAGTGAGGGACAGGGGGCAACAGATACGCAGTATTTT
CDR3: CASSEGQGATDTQYF

V: TRBV30
J: TRBJ2-7
D: NA
size: NA
DNA: TGTGCCTGGGATTTCACAGGGAACGAGCAGTACTTC
CDR3: CAWDFTGNEQYF

V: TRBV2
J: TRBJ1-2
D: NA
size: NA
DNA: TGTGCCAGCAGTTTGACACCTGAACATGGCTACACCTTC
CDR3: CASSLTPEHGYTF

V: TRBV9
J: TRBJ2-2
D: NA
size: NA
DNA: TGTGCCAGCAGCTCTTCGGGGGCGAACACCGGGGAGCTGTTTTTT
CDR3: CASSSSGANTGELFF

V: TRBV15
J: TRBJ2-7
D: TRBD1
size: NA
DNA: TGTGCCACCAGCCCCAGGGGGTTCCACGAGCAGTACTTC
CDR3: CATSPRGFHEQYF

V: TRBV14
J: TRBJ1-3
D: NA
size: NA
DNA: TGTGCCAGCAGCTTGAACAGGGTGGCTGGAAACACCATATATTTT
CDR3: CASSLNRVAGNTIYF

V: TRBV12-2
J: TRBJ2-1
D: NA
size: NA
DNA: TGTGCAAGTCGCTTGCGGGGGTTATACAATGAGCAGTTCTTC
CDR3: CASRLRGLYNEQFF

V: TRBV28
J: TRBJ2-7
D: TRBD2
size: NA
DNA: TGTGCCAGCAGTTTCCAAGGGAGGGGTTCCTACGAGCAGTACTTC
CDR3: CASSFQGRGSYEQYF

V: TRBV4-3
J: TRBJ2-7
D: TRBD1
size: NA
DNA: TGCGCCAGCAGCCACAACAGGGGAACCTACGAGCAGTACTTC
CDR3: CASSHNRGTYEQYF

V: TRBV19
J: TRBJ2-1
D: NA
size: NA
DNA: TGTGCCGGGGCTACAGATCATGGCAATGAGCAGTTCTTC
CDR3: CAGATDHGNEQFF

V: TRBV11-2
J: TRBJ2-2
D: NA
size: NA
DNA: TGTGCCAGCACCAGGATAAACACCGGGGAGCTGTTTTTT
CDR3: CASTRINTGELFF

V: TRBV4-1
J: TRBJ2-3
D: TRBD1
size: once
DNA: TGCGCCAGCAGCCAAGGAGGGGGCCCCTCCCACCGAAGCACAGATACGCAGTATTTT
CDR3: CASSQGGGPSHRSTDTQYF

V: TRBV7-2
J: TRBJ2-1
D: NA
size: NA
DNA: TGTGCCAGCAGCTTAGTAGGGGTGGGTGAGCAGTTCTTC
CDR3: CASSLVGVGEQFF

V: TRBV2
J: TRBJ1-2
D: NA
size: few
DNA: TGTGCCAGCAGTGGGACCGGGACAAGAGACTATGGCTACACCTTC
CDR3: CASSGTGTRDYGYTF

V: TRBV4-3
J: TRBJ2-7
D: NA
size: NA
DNA: TGCGCCAGCAGCCACGGGATAACCTACGAGCAGTACTTC
CDR3: CASSHGITYEQYF

V: TRBV11-1
J: TRBJ2-7
D: NA
size: NA
DNA: TGTGCCAGCAGCTTGGGCAGACTACCCTCCTACGAGCAGTACTTC
CDR3: CASSLGRLPSYEQYF

V: TRBV18
J: TRBJ1-1
D: TRBD1
size: few
DNA: TGTGCCAGCTCACCGGCGACAGGGACAGCTTTCTTT
CDR3: CASSPATGTAFF

V: TRBV6-5
J: TRBJ2-2
D: NA
size: NA
DNA: TGTGCCAGCAGTTACGGGCAGGGTAACACCGGGGAGCTGTTTTTT
CDR3: CASSYGQGNTGELFF

V: TRBV28
J: TRBJ1-4
D: NA
size: NA
DNA: TGTGCCACCTCCCTCGTAGGGGATGAAAAACTGTTTTTT
CDR3: CATSLVGDEKLFF

V: TRBV2
J: TRBJ1-4
D: TRBD1
size: NA
DNA: TGTGCCAGCATTATGGACAGGGGGCGATATGGAAAACTGTTTTTT
CDR3: CASIMDRGRYGKLFF

V: TRBV7-2
J: TRBJ2-2
D: TRBD1
size: NA
DNA: TGTGCCAGCAGCCCCGACAGGGGGCGCATGATAACCGGGGAGCTGTTTTTT
CDR3: CASSPDRGRMITGELFF

V: TRBV6-5
J: TRBJ2-5
D: NA
size: NA
DNA: TGTGCCAGCAGTTACGGGGGACTGTTACAAGAGACCCAGTACTTC
CDR3: CASSYGGLLQETQYF

V: TRBV15
J: TRBJ2-5
D: TRBD2
size: NA
DNA: TGTGCCACCAGCAGAGGCACTAGCGGACAAGAGACCCAGTACTTC
CDR3: CATSRGTSGQETQYF

V: TRBV27
J: TRBJ1-6
D: TRBD1
size: NA
DNA: TGTGCCAGCAGTTTTTCCCTACCAGGACAGGCCTTCTATAATTCACCCCTCCACTTT
CDR3: CASSFSLPGQAFYNSPLHF

V: TRBV5-6
J: TRBJ2-6
D: NA
size: NA
DNA: TGTGCCAGCAGCTTCGAGTTGAGCTCTGGGGCCAACGTCCTGACTTTC
CDR3: CASSFELSSGANVLTF

V: TRBV18
J: TRBJ2-3
D: NA
size: NA
DNA: TGTGCCAGCTCACCGAGCAGGCGCACAGATACGCAGTATTTT
CDR3: CASSPSRRTDTQYF

V: TRBV28
J: TRBJ1-3
D: NA
size: NA
DNA: TGTGCCAGCACCCAACCGAGAACCTCTGGAAACACCATATATTTT
CDR3: CASTQPRTSGNTIYF

V: TRBV27
J: TRBJ2-1
D: NA
size: NA
DNA: TGTGCCAGCAGTTTAGAACAGCAGGCCTACAATGAGCAGTTCTTC
CDR3: CASSLEQQAYNEQFF